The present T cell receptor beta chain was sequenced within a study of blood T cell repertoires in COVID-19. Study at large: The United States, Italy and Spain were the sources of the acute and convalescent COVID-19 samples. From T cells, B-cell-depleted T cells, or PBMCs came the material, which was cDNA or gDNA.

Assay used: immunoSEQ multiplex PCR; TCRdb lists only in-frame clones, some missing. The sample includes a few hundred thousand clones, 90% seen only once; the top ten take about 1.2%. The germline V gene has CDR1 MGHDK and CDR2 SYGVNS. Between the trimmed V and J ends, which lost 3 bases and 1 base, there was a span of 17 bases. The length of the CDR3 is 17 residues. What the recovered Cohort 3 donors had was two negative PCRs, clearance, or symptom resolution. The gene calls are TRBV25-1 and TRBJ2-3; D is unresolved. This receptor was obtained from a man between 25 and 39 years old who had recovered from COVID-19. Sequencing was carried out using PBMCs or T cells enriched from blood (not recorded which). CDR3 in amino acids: CASSDQDALRGTDTQYF. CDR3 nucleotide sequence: TGTGCCAGCAGTGATCAAGACGCACTCCGGGGCACAGATACGCAGTATTTT.